Sequencing of this T cell receptor (beta chain) was carried out in a study of graft-versus-host responses after intestinal transplantation (dated by TCRdb to about 2021). A note on the overall study: Multivisceral, liver-intestinal, or isolated intestinal transplants were received by the recipients. Every recipient was given anti-thymocyte globulin induction, then maintenance tacrolimus and steroids for roughly 3 years. Bulk TCR-beta CDR3 sequencing was used to track graft-versus-host and host-versus-graft alloreactive T cell clones in the graft, circulation and bone marrow after intestinal transplantation. Alloreactive clones were identified by sequencing pre-transplant mixed lymphocyte reaction products and comparing them with unstimulated pre-transplant donor and recipient T cells. Of the roughly 24 intestinal transplant recipients enrolled in the cohort, one of whom was a retransplant, 3 patients without pretransplant specimens were excluded. A peak of at least 4% donor T cells among recipient peripheral blood mononuclear cells was the definition used for donor T cell macrochimerism. Samples from a few later patients were sequenced in-house on an Illumina MiSeq with MiXCR processing rather than by the commercial service.

Overall study results and their limits: The relatively low number and heterogeneity of intestinal transplant patients limited the conclusions. GvH clones were detected in recipient bone marrow, and some of these GvH clones were observed earlier in ileal mucosa or blood, consistent with an intestinal mucosal origin. In patients with donor T cell macrochimerism, the allografts had high GvH to HvG T cell clonal ratios. Early after transplant, declines in HvG clones were associated with peak levels of circulating GvH clones.

V gives up 4 bases and J gives up 1 base, and the segment between their germline ends measures 31 bases. Looking up the germline V gene (reference sequence) yields CDR1 GTSNPN and CDR2 SVGIG. The CDR3 contains 20 residues, cysteine and phenylalanine counted. Here the CDR3 DNA is all that survives: 60 bases in frame from base 1. Receptor amplification or capture employed the immunoSEQ multiplex PCR assay. For most patients, high-throughput TCR-beta CDR3 sequencing of genomic DNA was performed by Adaptive Biotechnologies. Processing in the source paper ran as follows. TCR sequencing data were retrieved from Adaptive's ImmunoSEQ software for some 17 patients, whereas a few other patients were processed with MiXCR and VDJtools. CDR3 nucleotide sequences shared by donor and recipient were removed because the origin of these sequences could not be assigned. At least 2-fold expansion over unstimulated cells and a minimum CFSE-low frequency of 0.002% (template counts) or 0.001% (read counts) were required for clones to be classified as alloreactive. Mappable clones were those detected in sequenced pre-transplant spleen, lymph node, or MLR CFSE-low populations of the donor or recipient. The cumulative frequency of alloreactive clones was calculated as a percentage of all sequences, weighted by copy number. TCRdb re-hosts the immuneACCESS table, in-frame sequences only. Its copies lack some clones; in the studies checked, an unresolved V gene accounts for under half of them, and the cause for the rest is not known. Clone size and V and J calls were adopted from that table, with D and trimming inferred from the DNA. In this sample the table shows nearly 15,000 clones, around three fifths of which occur a single time. The ten largest clonotypes hold 9.5% to 15% of the sample.

Intraepithelial and lamina propria lymphocytes were isolated from graft specimens using dithiothreitol, EDTA incubations and collagenase D digestion. Bulk TCR-beta sequencing was performed on serial intestinal graft biopsy specimens collected as late as 600 days after transplant. Worth noting for this clone: Its antigen is not yet known. No base quality values were provided; no much bigger clone lies one nucleotide off.

The chain uses TRBV30 and TRBJ1-1; confidence is insufficient to name the D gene. The specimen comprised ileum tissue, sampled 524 days after transplant. This TCR came from a human patient who received an intestinal transplant, so some T cells may come from the graft donor. The CDR3 in this case is CAWTHTESVSPVSRNTEAFF. The DNA sequence is given as TGTGCCTGGACACATACAGAAAGTGTCAGTCCGGTGTCCAGGAACACTGAAGCTTTCTTT.